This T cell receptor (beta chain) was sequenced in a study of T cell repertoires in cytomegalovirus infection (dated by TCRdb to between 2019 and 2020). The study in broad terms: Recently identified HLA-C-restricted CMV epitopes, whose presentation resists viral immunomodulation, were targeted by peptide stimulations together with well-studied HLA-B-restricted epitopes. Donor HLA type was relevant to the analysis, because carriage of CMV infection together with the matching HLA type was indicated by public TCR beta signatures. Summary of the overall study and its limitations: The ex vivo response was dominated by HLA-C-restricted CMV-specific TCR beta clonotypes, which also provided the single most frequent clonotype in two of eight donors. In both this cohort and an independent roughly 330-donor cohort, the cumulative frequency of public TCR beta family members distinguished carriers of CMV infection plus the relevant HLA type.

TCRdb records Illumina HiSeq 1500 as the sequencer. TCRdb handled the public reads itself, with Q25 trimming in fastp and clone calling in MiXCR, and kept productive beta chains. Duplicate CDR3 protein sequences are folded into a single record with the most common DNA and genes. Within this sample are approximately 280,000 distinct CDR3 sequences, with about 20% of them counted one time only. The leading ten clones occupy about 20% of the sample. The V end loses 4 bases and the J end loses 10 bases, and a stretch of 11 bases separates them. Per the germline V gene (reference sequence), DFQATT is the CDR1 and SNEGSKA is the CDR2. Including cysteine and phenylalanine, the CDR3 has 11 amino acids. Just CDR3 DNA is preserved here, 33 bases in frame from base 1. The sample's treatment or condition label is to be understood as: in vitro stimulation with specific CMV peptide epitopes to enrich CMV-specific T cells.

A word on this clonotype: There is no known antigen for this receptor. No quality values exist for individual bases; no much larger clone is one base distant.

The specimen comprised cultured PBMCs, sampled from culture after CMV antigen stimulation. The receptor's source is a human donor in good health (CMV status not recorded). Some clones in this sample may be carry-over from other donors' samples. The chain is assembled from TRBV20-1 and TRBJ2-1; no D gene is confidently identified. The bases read TGCAGTGCTACCCCGGTGGGAGAGCAGTTCTTC. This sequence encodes CSATPVGEQFF.